This passage covers 13 T cell receptor beta chains from one sample sequenced in a study of cytomegalovirus exposure and HLA in healthy donors. Use of 60 Vbeta and 13 Jbeta primers characterized the PCR. TCRdb keeps only in-frame clones here, not all; method: immunoSEQ multiplex PCR. The sample includes approximately 210,000 clones, more than 85% of them seen just once. The specimen sequenced was PBMCs. The receptor source for this set is a woman aged 18-29 years in good health and CMV-seronegative.

CDR3 in amino acids: CASSLHRNTEAFF. The CDR3 bases are TGTGCCAGCAGCCTCCACAGGAACACTGAAGCTTTCTTT. This chain joins TRBV7-2 and TRBJ1-1; D gene uncertain. The CDR3 is 13 residues long. CDR1 is SGHTA and CDR2 is FQGNSA in the germline V gene. The V end was cut by 5 bases, the J end by 1 base, with 8 bases between.

V is TRBV6-5 and J is TRBJ2-7; 8 nucleotides align to TRBD1. V gave up 7 bases and J gave up 3 bases; unmatched junction bases: 8. Per germline, CDR1 MNHEY and CDR2 SVGAGI. This CDR3 is built from 14 residues. CDR3 sequence reads: CASTNDGTGYEQYF. CDR3 coding DNA: TGTGCCAGCACCAATGATGGGACAGGCTACGAGCAGTACTTC.

The chain carries TRBV12-5 and TRBJ2-1, with TRBD2 matching over 8 bases. V shed 5 bases and J 4 bases; nucleotides not matched to a gene: 10. There are 16 residues in the CDR3. CDR1 and CDR2 from the germline V gene are LGHNT and FRNRAP. CDR3 region: CASGPPRGGVYNEQFF. The DNA of the CDR3 is TGTGCTAGTGGTCCCCCCCGGGGGGGTGTGTACAATGAGCAGTTCTTC. Combining the CDR3 with reference TRBV12-5 and TRBJ2-1 gives the whole variable domain DARVTQTPRHKVTEMGQEVTMRCQPILGHNTVFWYRQTMMQGLELLAYFRNRAPLDDSGMPKDRFSAEMPDATLATLKIQPSEPRDSAVYFCASGPPRGGVYNEQFFGPGTRLTVL.

The chain carries TRBV4-1 and TRBJ2-1, with D tentatively TRBD2 (5 bases). Trimming took off 0 bases at V and 3 bases at J, with 9 bases between the two ends. Germline loops: CDR1 MGHRA, CDR2 YSYEKL. There are 15 residues in the CDR3. In nucleotides, the CDR3 is TGCGCCAGCAGCCAAGATCCAGCGGACTACAATGAGCAGTTCTTC. It specifies CASSQDPADYNEQFF.

A single count supports this clone. This chain links TRBV11-3 with TRBJ2-3; tentative D call: TRBD1 (6 bases). In germline, CDR1 is SGHNT, CDR2 YENEEA. V lost 5 bases and J lost 0, with 12 bases in between. The CDR3 contains 15 residues. The CDR3 loop reads CASSPTGISTDTQYF. In DNA form, the CDR3 reads TGTGCCAGCAGCCCCACAGGGATCAGCACAGATACGCAGTATTTT.

The chain joins TRBV5-1 to TRBJ1-2; tentatively, D is TRBD1 (6 bases). The CDR3 is made up of 15 amino acids. V shed 4 bases and J shed 8 bases, with 21 bases lying between them. Per the germline V gene, CDR1 is SGHRS and CDR2 is YFSETQ. CDR3 nucleotides: TGCGCCAGCAGCCTGGGGGGCCCCTCCGACCAGGGCTACACCTTC. This encodes CASSLGGPSDQGYTF.

The V gene is TRBV7-8, the J gene TRBJ2-2; TRBD1 agrees at 8 bases. The CDR3 has 17 residues. Trimming cost V 4 bases and J 7 bases; bases outside gene matches: 14. Germline assignment: CDR1 SGHVS and CDR2 FQNEAQ. CDR3 coding DNA: TGTGCCAGCAGCTCAAACAGGGGGGAAAGGATGGACGGGGAGCTGTTTTTT. Translation gives CASSSNRGERMDGELFF.

The V gene is TRBV5-8, the J gene TRBJ2-5; 13 bases are shared with TRBD2. The germline gives CDR1 SGHTS, CDR2 YDEGEE. CDR3 length equals 15 residues. The trim removed 4 bases at V and 7 bases at J, leaving 7 bases unmatched. The DNA for the CDR3 is TGTGCCAGCAGCACCGGGACTAGCGGGGTTGGGACCCAGTACTTC. Its translation: CASSTGTSGVGTQYF.

The chain combines TRBV11-2 with TRBJ1-5; D is unresolved. This CDR3 comprises 12 residues. Looked up from germline, CDR1 is SGHAT and CDR2 is FQNNGV. V was clipped by 6 bases and J by 6 bases, with 9 bases between them. DNA of the CDR3: TGTGCCAGCAGTCCGTCCTCTCAGCCCCAGCATTTT. Its protein product is CASSPSSQPQHF.

The V and J genes are TRBV18 and TRBJ2-7, with 8 bases that match TRBD2. The J segment lost 3 bases and the V segment lost 6 bases, leaving 4 bases of the junction unmatched. The germline CDR1 and CDR2 sequences are KGHSH and LQKENI. CDR3 length equals 13 residues. The DNA of the CDR3 is TGTGCCAGCTCCCGGGGGGGGGTCTACGAGCAGTACTTC. Translation: CASSRGGVYEQYF.

The chain couples TRBV5-1 to TRBJ2-7, with 7 bases aligning to TRBD1. The length of the CDR3 is 15 residues. J lost 1 base, V lost 4 bases, and 8 bases had no gene match. CDR1 and CDR2 (germline): SGHRS, YFSETQ. The CDR3 loop is CASSPSGQASYEQYF. CDR3 DNA: TGCGCCAGCAGCCCTTCAGGACAGGCGTCCTACGAGCAGTACTTC. Filled out from reference TRBV5-1 and TRBJ2-7, the complete variable domain reads KAGVTQTPRYLIKTRGQQVTLSCSPISGHRSVSWYQQTPGQGLQFLFEYFSETQRNKGNFPGRFSGRQFSNSRSEMNVSTLELGDSALYLCASSPSGQASYEQYFGPGTRLTVT.

V gene TRBV15 combines with J gene TRBJ2-7, with TRBD1 identical over 9 bases. Trimming at V came to 4 bases and at J to 7 bases, leaving 11 bases not matched to a gene. This CDR3 contains 15 residues. From germline, CDR1 is LNHNV and CDR2 YYDKDF (reference sequence). The CDR3 DNA reads as TGTGCCACCAGCAACGAACATGGACAGGGGATGGAGCAGTACTTC. Protein: CATSNEHGQGMEQYF. The variable domain in full, completed from reference TRBV15 and TRBJ2-7, reads DAMVIQNPRYQVTQFGKPVTLSCSQTLNHNVMYWYQQKSSQAPKLLFHYYDKDFNNEADTPDNFQSRRPNTSFCFLDIRSPGLGDTAMYLCATSNEHGQGMEQYFGPGTRLTVT.

The chain is built from TRBV28 and TRBJ1-5; D may be TRBD1 (5 bases). Per the germline V gene, CDR1 is MDHEN and CDR2 is SYDVKM. The CDR3 totals 17 residues. V was shortened by 3 bases and J by 4 bases, with 19 bases between the two germline ends. CDR3 nucleotides: TGTGCCAGCAGTTTGACTGACAGCCACCTTAGGAATCAGCCCCAGCATTTT. This encodes CASSLTDSHLRNQPQHF.